These 21 T cell receptor beta chains came from one sample sequenced in a study of T cell clonality in common variable immunodeficiency (dated by TCRdb to 2013 to 2016). Libraries were built with the immunoSEQ multiplex PCR assay. This immuneACCESS table, as held by TCRdb, lists in-frame sequences with V and J called but not all clones. Of the missing ones, under half trace to an unresolved V gene in checked studies; the others have no known cause. In this sample, about 30,000 clones appear, none counted once only. The ten most abundant clones make up less than 15% of the sample. Sequenced sample: peripheral blood mononuclear cells. Receptor source: a person between 18 and 75 years old in good health.

This clone was picked up many times. CDR3 in amino acids: CATRGSPNTGELFF. The DNA read from the CDR3 is TGTGCCACGCGCGGTAGCCCGAACACCGGGGAG. The chain is built from TRBV28 and TRBJ2-2; D not certain. The sequenced fragment ends 3 residues before the CDR3 boundary, so the rest is inferred from the germline J gene. V was pared by 10 bases and J by 0 bases, with 12 bases between. This CDR3 has 14 residues. The germline CDR1 and CDR2 sequences are MDHEN and SYDVKM.

This clone was counted ten times or more. The read finishes 3 residues shy of the CDR3 end, and the germline J gene is used to complete it. This sequence joins TRBV6-1 and TRBJ2-1, with 10 bases that match TRBD2. Per the germline V gene, CDR1 is MNHNS and CDR2 is SASEGT. The CDR3 spans 14 residues. V was pared by 4 bases and J by 3 bases, with 0 bases of the junction left unmatched. This CDR3 reads CASSVAGGYNEQFF. CDR3 DNA (partial): TGTGCCAGCAGTGTAGCGGGGGGCTACAATGAG.

Many counts were recorded for this clone. The read terminates 3 residues before the CDR3 end, so the remaining end is supplied by the germline J gene. The gene calls are TRBV19 and TRBJ1-5; 8 bases line up with TRBD1. The V gene end was trimmed by 7 bases and the J gene end by 1 base; junction bases not matched to a gene: 9. The CDR3 contains 16 residues. Per the germline V gene, CDR1 is LNHDA and CDR2 is SQIVND (reference sequence). Incomplete CDR3 DNA: TGTGCCAGTACCGACGGACAGGGAAGAAGCAATCAGCCC. It specifies CASTDGQGRSNQP. The CDR3 reads in full as CASTDGQGRSNQPQHF.

This clone was found many times. The read stops 3 residues short of the end of the CDR3; the missing end is completed from the germline J gene. This chain links TRBV20-1 with TRBJ2-2; D might be TRBD1 (5 bases). The CDR3 is 15 amino acids. Germline assignment: CDR1 DFQATT and CDR2 SNEGSKA (reference sequence). The CDR3 reads CSASTPQGGNEKLFF. The sequenced CDR3 bases are TGCAGTGCTAGTACTCCGCAGGGTGGGAATGAAAAG.

This clone was recorded at least ten times. The observed sequence ends 3 residues before the CDR3 terminus, with the missing tail filled in from the germline J gene. The chain couples TRBV13 to TRBJ2-7; weak D call: TRBD1 (5 bases). The V end lost 1 base, the J end lost 1 base, and 11 bases lay between the germline ends. The CDR3 covers 15 residues. Germline V gene sequence: CDR1 PRHDT, CDR2 FYEKMQ (reference sequence). The CDR3 protein is CASSLEVGDSYEQYF. The CDR3 DNA, read in part, is TGTGCCAGCAGCTTAGAGGTAGGGGATTCCTACGAG.

This clone occurred many times. The read stops 3 residues short of the end of the CDR3; the missing end is completed from the germline J gene. V usage is TRBV7-8 and J usage is TRBJ2-3; 9 bases align to TRBD2. With V trimmed by 1 base and J by 6 bases, 5 bases remained unmatched. The CDR3 has 15 amino acids. Germline V gene lookup returns CDR1 SGHVS and CDR2 FQNEAQ. CDR3 region: CASSLGQRGVDTQYF. The covered CDR3 bases are TGTGCCAGCAGCTTAGGCCAGCGGGGGGTTGATACG. The full variable domain, its missing parts supplied by reference TRBV7-8 and TRBJ2-3, is GAGVSQSPRYKVAKRGQDVALRCDPISGHVSLFWYQQALGQGPEFLTYFQNEAQLDKSGLPSDRFFAERPEGSVSTLKIQRTQQEDSAVYLCASSLGQRGVDTQYFGPGTRLTVL.

This clone was observed at least ten times. CDR3 DNA (partial): TGCAGCGTTAGCGGGGGGAGGGTAACCGGGGAG. Protein sequence: CSVSGGRVTGE. The whole CDR3 reads CSVSGGRVTGELFF. The V call is TRBV29-1, the J call TRBJ2-2; TRBD2 aligns across 9 bases. The read falls 3 residues short of the CDR3 end, and the missing part is taken from the germline J gene. The CDR3 length is 14 residues. V lost 5 bases and J lost 5; bases outside the gene matches: 6. CDR1 SQVTM and CDR2 ANQGSEA come from the germline V gene.

This clone was seen ten or more times. The CDR3 extends 3 residues past the end of the read, so its final part is completed from the germline J gene. The chain carries TRBV19 and TRBJ2-1; TRBD1 might be the D (6 bases). From germline, CDR1 is LNHDA and CDR2 SQIVND (reference sequence). The CDR3 covers 15 residues. The germline V and J ends were trimmed by 6 bases and 2 bases, with 14 bases remaining between them. Partial CDR3 DNA: TGTGCCAGTAGCCACGACAGGATCCCCTACAATGAG. It encodes CASSHDRIPYNE. The whole CDR3 is CASSHDRIPYNEQFF. Supplemented by reference TRBV19 and TRBJ2-1, the full variable domain reads DGGITQSPKYLFRKEGQNVTLSCEQNLNHDAMYWYRQDPGQGLRLIYYSQIVNDFQKGDIAEGYSVSREKKESFPLTVTSAQKNPTAFYLCASSHDRIPYNEQFFGPGTRLTVL.

This clone was counted at least ten times. The CDR3 end is not reached by the read, which stops 3 residues before it; the germline J gene fills it in. J is TRBJ2-5 and V is TRBV6-2 or TRBV6-3, with 12 bases that match TRBD2. Germline lookup yields CDR1 MNHEY and CDR2 SVGEGT. V was pared by 5 bases and J by 5 bases, with 3 bases of the junction left unmatched. This CDR3 contains 14 residues. Incomplete CDR3 DNA: TGTGCCAGCAGTCGGACTAGCGGGGAGGAGACC. Residues: CASSRTSGEET. The whole CDR3 protein reads CASSRTSGEETQYF.

This clone was detected many times. The read terminates 3 residues ahead of where the CDR3 ends, so the germline J gene completes it. V usage is TRBV29-1 and J usage is TRBJ2-3; 8 nucleotides align to TRBD1. Germline V gives CDR1 SQVTM, CDR2 ANQGSEA. The CDR3 totals 13 residues. V lost 7 bases, J lost 2 bases, and 5 bases stayed unmatched. CDR3 in amino acids: CSDRDRNTDTQYF. CDR3 DNA (partial): TGCAGCGACCGGGACAGGAACACAGATACG.

The covered CDR3 bases are TGTGCCAGCAGCTTAGACGGGGGGGGGTGGGATACG. Protein product: CASSLDGGGWDT. The full CDR3 protein reads CASSLDGGGWDTQYF. The V call is TRBV7-3, the J call TRBJ2-3; 8 nucleotides agree with TRBD2. The read finishes 3 residues shy of the CDR3 end, and the germline J gene is used to complete it. Germline values: CDR1 SGHTA, CDR2 FQGTGA. This CDR3 is 15 amino acids long. The V and J ends lost 2 bases and 6 bases, in that order; junction bases with no gene match: 7.

Ten or more counts support this clone. The observed sequence ends 3 residues before the CDR3 terminus, with the missing tail filled in from the germline J gene. The rearrangement links TRBV5-1 to TRBJ1-6, with TRBD1 identical over 8 bases. V shed 1 base, J shed 8 bases, and the junction held 8 bases outside the gene matches. The V gene's germline CDR1 is SGHRS and CDR2 YFSETQ. This CDR3 spans 16 amino acids. The sequenced part of the CDR3 DNA is TGCGCCAGCAGCTTGTCCGGACAGGGAGGGCATTCACCC. Encoded protein: CASSLSGQGGHSP. The full-length CDR3 reads as CASSLSGQGGHSPLHF.

This clone was seen ten or more times. The CDR3 end falls 3 residues outside the read, so it is completed with the germline J gene. The chain links TRBV18 to TRBJ2-7; 9 bases are a match to TRBD1. This CDR3 comprises 15 residues. Per the germline V gene, CDR1 is KGHSH and CDR2 is LQKENI. The V and J ends lost 5 bases and 1 base, in that order; junction bases with no gene match: 6. The CDR3 DNA, read in part, is TGTGCCAGCTCATCCAGACAGGGGGTATCCTACGAG. Translation gives CASSSRQGVSYE. The full CDR3 reads CASSSRQGVSYEQYF.

This clone came up many times. The missing CDR3 end, 3 residues past where the read stops, is filled in from the germline J gene. This sequence joins TRBV12-3 or TRBV12-4 and TRBJ1-2, with 7 bases that match TRBD1. The length of the CDR3 is 15 residues. The J segment lost 6 bases and the V segment lost 3 bases, leaving 10 bases of the junction unmatched. This CDR3 reads CASSFIGGGLNGYTF. The part of the CDR3 DNA that was read is TGTGCCAGCAGTTTTATAGGGGGCGGACTAAATGGC.

Concerning this clone: Sequencing ends 3 residues short of the CDR3 end; the germline J gene provides the rest. This sequence joins TRBV20-1 and TRBJ2-1; a weak D match, TRBD2 (6 bases). Germline V gene lookup returns CDR1 DFQATT and CDR2 SNEGSKA (reference sequence). CDR3 size: 14 residues. Here the CDR3 reads CVWSAGSSYNEQFF. CDR3 DNA, as far as it was read: TGCGTCTGGTCCGCGGGAAGCTCCTACAATGAG.

This clone was recorded at least ten times. The CDR3 extends 3 residues past the end of the read, so its final part is completed from the germline J gene. The chain links TRBV2 to TRBJ2-4, with 7 bases fitting TRBD1. The CDR3 sequence is 14 residues long. Germline CDR1 SNHLY, CDR2 FYNNEI. J gave up 9 bases and V 4 bases, and 9 bases lay outside the gene matches. The CDR3 DNA, read in part, is TGTGCCAGCAGTGGACGACAGGGTTTTGGCATT. Protein: CASSGRQGFGI. The full CDR3 is CASSGRQGFGIQYF. Based on the CDR3 plus reference TRBV2 and TRBJ2-4, the full variable domain is EPEVTQTPSHQVTQMGQEVILRCVPISNHLYFYWYRQILGQKVEFLVSFYNNEISEKSEIFDDQFSVERPDGSNFTLKIRSTKLEDSAMYFCASSGRQGFGIQYFGAGTRLSVL.

This clone was detected a few times. From the germline J gene comes the end of the CDR3, since the read stops 3 residues before it. The chain joins TRBV7-2 to TRBJ2-5; D not resolved. V dropped 8 bases and J dropped 3 bases, with 13 bases sitting between them. This CDR3 has 13 residues. CDR1 and CDR2 (germline): SGHTA, FQGNSA. The CDR3 sequence is CASRGSSKETQYF. The part of the CDR3 DNA that was read is TGTGCCAGCCGTGGCAGTTCAAAAGAGACC.

This clone has at least ten counts. The read halts 3 residues ahead of the CDR3 end, with the missing end drawn from the germline J gene. The chain couples TRBV2 to TRBJ1-1; 7 positions agree with TRBD1. CDR1 and CDR2 from the germline V gene are SNHLY and FYNNEI. The CDR3 is 12 residues long. The DNA read from the CDR3 is TGTGCCAGCGGAGACCGGGACAGTAAA. This sequence encodes CASGDRDSK. In full, the CDR3 reads CASGDRDSKAFF.

This clone has at least ten counts. The read stops 3 residues short of the end of the CDR3; the missing end is completed from the germline J gene. The chain combines TRBV6-1 with TRBJ1-5; D gene unclear. This CDR3 spans 14 amino acids. Trimming left V 3 bases short and J 0 bases short, with 6 bases between. The germline CDR1 and CDR2 sequences are MNHNS and SASEGT. The chain's CDR3 is CASSETYSNQPQHF. CDR3 DNA (partial): TGTGCCAGCAGTGAGACATATAGCAATCAGCCC.

At least ten counts were recorded for this clone. The CDR3 is cut off 3 residues early in the read; its end comes from the germline J gene. This chain connects TRBV5-4 to TRBJ1-4, with 7 bases lining up with TRBD1. Trimming at V came to 0 bases and at J to 6 bases, leaving 5 bases not matched to a gene. The germline V gene encodes CDR1 SGHNT and CDR2 YYREEE (reference sequence). The CDR3 has 15 residues. Incomplete CDR3 DNA: TGTGCCAGCAGCTTGGGGGGACAGCCAGATGAAAAA. This gives the protein CASSLGGQPDEK. The entire CDR3 is CASSLGGQPDEKLFF.

This clone was seen repeatedly, ten times or more. The read finishes 3 residues shy of the CDR3 end, and the germline J gene is used to complete it. The V and J genes are TRBV7-9 and TRBJ1-2; D is possibly TRBD1 (6 bases). The CDR3 runs to 14 residues. Per germline, CDR1 SEHNR and CDR2 FQNEAQ (reference sequence). The CDR3 bases that were read are TGTGCCAGCCAAACAGGGACCCGCGAGCGAGGC. Translation: CASQTGTRERG. The entire CDR3 is CASQTGTRERGYTF.